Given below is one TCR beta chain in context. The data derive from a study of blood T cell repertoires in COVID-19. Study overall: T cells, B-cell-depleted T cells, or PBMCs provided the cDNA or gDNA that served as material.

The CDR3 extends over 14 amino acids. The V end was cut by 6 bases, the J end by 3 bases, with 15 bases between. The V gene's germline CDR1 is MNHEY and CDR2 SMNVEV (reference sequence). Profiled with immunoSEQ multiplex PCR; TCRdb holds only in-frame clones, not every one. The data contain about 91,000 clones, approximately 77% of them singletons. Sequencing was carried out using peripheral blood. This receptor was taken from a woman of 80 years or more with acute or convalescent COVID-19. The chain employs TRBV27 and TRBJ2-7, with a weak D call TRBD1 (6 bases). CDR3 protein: CASSTQGPGYEQYF. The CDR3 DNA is TGTGCCAGCAGCACACAGGGCCCCGGCTACGAGCAGTACTTC.